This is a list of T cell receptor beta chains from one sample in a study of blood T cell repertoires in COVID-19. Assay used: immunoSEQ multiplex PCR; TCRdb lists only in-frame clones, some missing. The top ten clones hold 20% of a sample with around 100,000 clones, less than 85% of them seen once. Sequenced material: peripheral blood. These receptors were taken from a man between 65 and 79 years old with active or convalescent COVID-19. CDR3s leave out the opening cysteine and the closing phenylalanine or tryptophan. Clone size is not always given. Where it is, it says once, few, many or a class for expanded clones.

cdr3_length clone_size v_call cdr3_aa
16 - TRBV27 ASSLSGSPLLYQETQY
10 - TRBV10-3 AISTEGSEAF
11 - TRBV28 ASSGGLNYGYT
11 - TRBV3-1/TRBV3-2 ASSRTGPYEQY
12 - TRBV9 ASDSGREYNEQF
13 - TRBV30 AWSSPTGANTEAF
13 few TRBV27 ASSLSGTSLYEQY
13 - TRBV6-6 AISRRTGGGNEQF
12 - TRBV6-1 ASSEGPGQETQY
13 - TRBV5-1 ASSSGLPGQETQY
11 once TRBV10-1 ASRQYVNTEAF
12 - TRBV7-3 ASSLIGDSYEQY
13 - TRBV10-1 ASSEETSGTGELF
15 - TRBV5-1 ASSLGTLQGRNEKLF
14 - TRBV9 ASSVGGDLYTGELF